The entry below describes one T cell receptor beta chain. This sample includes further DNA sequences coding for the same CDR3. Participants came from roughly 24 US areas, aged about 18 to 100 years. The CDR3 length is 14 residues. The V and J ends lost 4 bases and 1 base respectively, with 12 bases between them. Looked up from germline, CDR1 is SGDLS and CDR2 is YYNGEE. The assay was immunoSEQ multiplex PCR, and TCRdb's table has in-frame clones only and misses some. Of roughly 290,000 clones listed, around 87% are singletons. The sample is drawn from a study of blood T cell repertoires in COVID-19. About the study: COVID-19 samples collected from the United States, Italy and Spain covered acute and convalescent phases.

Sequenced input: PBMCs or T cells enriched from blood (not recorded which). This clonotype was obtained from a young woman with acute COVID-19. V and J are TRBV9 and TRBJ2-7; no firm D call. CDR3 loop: CASSPRERSYEQYF. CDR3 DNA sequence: TGTGCCAGCAGCCCAAGAGAGAGATCCTACGAGCAGTACTTC.